The subject of this entry is one T cell receptor beta chain. Its antigen is not identified. This entry is derived from a study of T-cell memory formation after mild COVID-19. Study-wide findings and caveats: A balance of CD4 and CD8 characterized clones contracting day 15 to 85, whereas later expanders leaned CD4+.

The germline V gene encodes CDR1 MNHEY and CDR2 SVGAGI. This CDR3 comprises 11 residues. The V end lost 5 bases, the J end lost 3 bases, and 2 bases lay between the germline ends. TCRdb reanalysed the 5' RACE reads using MiXCR and keeps one entry per CDR3 protein. Found here are about 470,000 distinct CDR3 sequences, around a quarter of them singletons; the top ten hold under 15%. Sequenced: PBMCs or a T cell subset sorted from them (not recorded which). The chain couples TRBV6-5 to TRBJ1-3; D call uncertain. The sequence was obtained from an adult woman who had mild COVID-19 (a few samples of this study predate the infection). Cell type and time point are not known. In DNA form, the CDR3 reads TGTGCCAGCAGTAATGGAAACACCATATATTTT. It translates to CASSNGNTIYF.